These T cell receptor beta chains were read from a single sample in a study of shared clonotypes between healthy human individuals. The table came from immunoSEQ multiplex PCR; TCRdb's copy has only in-frame clones and leaves some out. The table lists about 490,000 clones, approximately 79% of them singletons. Sequencing used PBMCs. These receptors were obtained from a woman aged 35 to 49 in good health. Some clones in this sample may be carry-over from other donors' samples. Both conserved end residues are part of each CDR3. The D gene is left open where the match is weak. A row's size may be missing; if present it is once, few, many or a size class.

d_call	j_call	cdr3_length	v_call	clone_size	cdr3_aa	cdr3_nt
-	TRBJ1-3	15	TRBV5-1	few	CASSFEGIPGNTIYF	TGCGCCAGCAGCTTTGAGGGGATTCCTGGAAACACCATATATTTT
TRBD2	TRBJ2-3	15	TRBV7-9	-	CASSLGTSETDTQYF	TGTGCCAGCAGCTTAGGGACTAGCGAAACAGATACGCAGTATTTT
TRBD1	TRBJ2-1	17	TRBV7-8	few	CASSVTRQGAAYNEQFF	TGTGCCAGCAGCGTCACACGGCAGGGGGCGGCCTACAATGAGCAGTTCTTC
-	TRBJ2-1	16	TRBV5-6	-	CASSLGRRGSYNEQFF	TGTGCCAGCAGCCTTGGCCGAAGGGGGTCCTACAATGAGCAGTTCTTC
-	TRBJ2-2	16	TRBV9	many	CASSDRTVPNTGELFF	TGTGCCAGCAGCGACCGGACTGTTCCGAACACCGGGGAGCTGTTTTTT
-	TRBJ2-7	13	TRBV28	-	CASSPASVYEQYF	TGTGCCAGCAGTCCGGCGTCCGTCTACGAGCAGTACTTC
-	TRBJ2-7	14	TRBV10-2	-	CASSEQLRHYEQYF	TGCGCCAGCAGTGAACAACTGAGACACTACGAGCAGTACTTC
TRBD1	TRBJ1-1	14	TRBV5-1	-	CASRGAQGDTEAFF	TGCGCCTCCAGGGGGGCACAGGGAGACACTGAAGCTTTCTTT
TRBD1	TRBJ2-7	15	TRBV2	-	CASRGTGGSAYEQYF	TGTGCCAGCAGGGGTACAGGGGGCTCGGCCTACGAGCAGTACTTC
-	TRBJ2-3	14	TRBV11-3	-	CASSGRSDSGLMDF	TGTGCCAGCAGCGGACGATCGGACAGCGGACTAATGGATTTT
-	TRBJ2-2	13	TRBV11-1	-	CASSVVNTGELFF	TGTGCCAGCAGTGTGGTGAACACCGGGGAGCTGTTTTTT
-	TRBJ1-2	15	TRBV19	-	CASSTSWQPNYGYTF	TGTGCCAGTAGTACCTCCTGGCAGCCTAACTATGGCTACACCTTC
TRBD1	TRBJ2-5	17	TRBV4-1	once	CASSQTPGQGRVETQYF	TGCGCCAGCAGCCAAACTCCGGGACAGGGCCGGGTCGAGACCCAGTACTTC